This entry concerns a single TCR beta chain. This record belongs to a study of T cells of healthy individuals. CDR3 size: 16 residues. The germline CDR1 and CDR2 sequences are SEHNR and FQNEAQ (reference sequence). Trimming shortened V by 1 base and J by 0 bases, and 12 bases separated the two germline ends. TCRdb reprocessed the 5' RACE reads with MiXCR, giving one entry per CDR3 protein. Among nearly 100,000 distinct CDR3 sequences listed, under 20% were seen once. The sequence was collected from a human donor in good health. The V and J genes are TRBV7-9 and TRBJ1-1, with D tentatively TRBD1 (6 bases). The chain's CDR3 is CASSLEDTGMNTEAFF. DNA of the CDR3: TGTGCCAGCAGCTTAGAGGACACAGGGATGAACACTGAAGCTTTCTTT.